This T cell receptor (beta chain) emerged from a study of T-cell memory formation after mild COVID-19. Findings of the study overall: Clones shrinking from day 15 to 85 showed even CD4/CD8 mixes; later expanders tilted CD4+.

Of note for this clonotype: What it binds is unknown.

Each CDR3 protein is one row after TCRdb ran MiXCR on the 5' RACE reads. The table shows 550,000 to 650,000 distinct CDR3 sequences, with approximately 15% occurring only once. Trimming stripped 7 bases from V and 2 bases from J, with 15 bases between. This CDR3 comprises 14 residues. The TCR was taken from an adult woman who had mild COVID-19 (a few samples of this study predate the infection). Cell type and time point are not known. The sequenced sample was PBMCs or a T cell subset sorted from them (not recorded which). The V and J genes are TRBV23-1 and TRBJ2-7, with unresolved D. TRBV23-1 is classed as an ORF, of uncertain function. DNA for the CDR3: TGCGCCAGCATCCCAGGACGGCTTACCTACGAGCAGTACTTC. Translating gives CASIPGRLTYEQYF.